Listed below are T cell receptor beta chains from one sample, sequenced in a study of blood T cell repertoires in COVID-19. Using immunoSEQ multiplex PCR, the repertoire was profiled, and TCRdb retains in-frame clones only, with some absent. The repertoire holds fewer than 65,000 clones, approximately 92% seen once, with more than 15% in the top ten. Sequenced material: peripheral blood. These receptor sequences come from a woman aged 55-75 years with COVID-19, enrolled during active disease. CDR3s include the opening cysteine and the closing phenylalanine or tryptophan. The D gene is left open where the match is weak. Clone size is given for some rows only: seen once, a few or many times, or a class if the clone is expanded.

>TRBJ2-7|-|15|TRBV21-1|-
CASRRGFLYYYEQYF
TGTGCCAGCAGGAGAGGGTTCCTTTACTACTACGAGCAGTACTTC
>TRBJ2-7|-|15|TRBV20-1|TRBD2
CSASGTSGTDYEQYF
TGCAGTGCTAGTGGGACTAGCGGGACGGATTACGAGCAGTACTTC
>TRBJ1-6|-|14|TRBV2|-
CASSEDRAGSPLHF
TGTGCCAGCAGTGAAGACAGGGCGGGTTCACCCCTCCACTTT
>TRBJ1-2|-|13|TRBV27|-
CASSFSIAGGYTF
TGTGCCAGCAGTTTTTCCATAGCTGGTGGCTACACCTTC
>TRBJ2-3|-|13|TRBV10-3|TRBD1
CAFRTGTTDTQYF
TGTGCCTTTCGGACAGGGACCACAGATACGCAGTATTTT
>TRBJ1-5|-|15|TRBV7-2|-
CASSFDNFSNQPQHF
TGTGCCAGCAGCTTTGACAATTTTAGCAATCAGCCCCAGCATTTT
>TRBJ2-7|-|18|TRBV7-2|TRBD2
CASSLGPPLAGGTYEQYF
TGTGCCAGCAGCTTAGGACCTCCGCTAGCGGGAGGTACCTACGAGCAGTACTTC
>TRBJ2-6|-|15|TRBV28|-
CASSFVGAGANVLTF
TGTGCCAGCAGTTTCGTAGGGGCTGGGGCCAACGTCCTGACTTTC
>TRBJ1-1|-|14|TRBV12-5|-
CASGWTASYTEAFF
TGTGCTAGTGGTTGGACAGCCTCATACACTGAAGCTTTCTTT
>TRBJ2-1|-|14|TRBV3-1/TRBV3-2|-
CASSQGLEANEQFF
TGTGCCAGCAGCCAAGGGCTGGAGGCCAATGAGCAGTTCTTC
>TRBJ1-4|-|18|TRBV7-6|TRBD1
CASRETGGSGATNEKLFF
TGTGCCAGCAGGGAGACAGGGGGCAGTGGCGCAACTAATGAAAAACTGTTTTTT
>TRBJ1-1|-|14|TRBV11-3|-
CASSLGQTNTEAFF
TGTGCCAGCAGCCTCGGACAGACGAACACTGAAGCTTTCTTT
>TRBJ2-1|-|18|TRBV30|TRBD2
CAWSVAASGRSSYNEQFF
TGTGCCTGGAGTGTGGCGGCTAGCGGGAGGAGCTCCTACAATGAGCAGTTCTTC
>TRBJ2-7|-|15|TRBV9|-
CASSVVGVPLDEQYF
TGTGCCAGCAGCGTAGTCGGGGTACCTCTGGACGAGCAGTACTTC
>TRBJ2-6|-|16|TRBV6-1|-
CASSAAAVSGANVLTF
TGTGCCAGCAGTGCCGCGGCTGTCTCTGGGGCCAACGTCCTGACTTTC
>TRBJ2-3|-|14|TRBV19|-
CASTASRGTDTQYF
TGTGCCAGTACCGCCTCCCGAGGCACAGATACGCAGTATTTT
>TRBJ2-1|-|15|TRBV5-5|TRBD2
CASSLVAGGYNEQFF
TGTGCCAGCAGCTTGGTGGCGGGAGGGTACAATGAGCAGTTCTTC
>TRBJ2-3|-|14|TRBV5-1|-
CASSNSGSIDTQYF
TGCGCCAGCAGCAATAGCGGAAGTATTGATACGCAGTATTTT
>TRBJ1-6|-|15|TRBV7-9|-
CASSLGQGFDSPLHF
TGTGCCAGCAGCTTAGGGCAGGGGTTCGATTCACCCCTCCACTTT
>TRBJ1-4|-|14|TRBV9|-
CASSVGVGAEKLFF
TGTGCCAGCAGCGTAGGGGTAGGGGCTGAAAAACTGTTTTTT
>TRBJ2-5|-|15|TRBV7-6|TRBD2
CASSPQGLGQETQYF
TGTGCCAGCAGCCCTCAAGGACTAGGTCAAGAGACCCAGTACTTC
>TRBJ2-7|once|13|TRBV27|TRBD1
CASSATGSYEQYF
TGTGCCAGCAGTGCGACAGGGAGCTACGAGCAGTACTTC
>TRBJ1-2|-|14|TRBV29-1|TRBD1
CSVEWTGASYGYTF
TGCAGCGTTGAATGGACAGGGGCAAGCTATGGCTACACCTTC
>TRBJ2-7|-|13|TRBV11-3|-
CASSLASGYEQYF
TGTGCCAGCAGCTTAGCATCGGGGTACGAGCAGTACTTC
>TRBJ2-7|-|12|TRBV7-2|-
CASSLTEKEQYF
TGTGCCAGCAGCTTAACGGAGAAAGAGCAGTACTTC
>TRBJ2-1|-|15|TRBV11-3|-
CASSTGPGSYNEQFF
TGTGCCAGCAGCACCGGGCCGGGATCCTACAATGAGCAGTTCTTC
>TRBJ2-3|-|17|TRBV6-2/TRBV6-3|TRBD2
CASSRLERGLVGDTQYF
TGTGCCAGCAGTAGATTGGAGCGGGGGCTAGTAGGAGATACGCAGTATTTT
>TRBJ2-2|-|17|TRBV9|TRBD2
CASSVGEGLAGAGELFF
TGTGCCAGCAGCGTAGGTGAAGGACTAGCCGGCGCCGGGGAGCTGTTTTTT
>TRBJ2-3|-|15|TRBV21-1|-
CASSQGAEGTDTQYF
TGTGCCAGCAGCCAGGGGGCGGAGGGCACAGATACGCAGTATTTT
>TRBJ2-5|-|13|TRBV29-1|TRBD1
CSVGTGIRETQYF
TGCAGCGTGGGGACAGGGATTCGGGAGACCCAGTACTTC
>TRBJ2-7|-|15|TRBV28|TRBD1
CASSLPTGATYEQYF
TGTGCCAGCAGTTTACCGACAGGGGCAACCTACGAGCAGTACTTC
>TRBJ1-3|-|15|TRBV11-3|-
CASSPGHRSGNTIYF
TGTGCCAGCAGCCCCGGACATCGCTCTGGAAACACCATATATTTT
>TRBJ2-7|-|15|TRBV7-2|TRBD2
CASSLTSAGSYEQYF
TGTGCCAGCAGCTTAACTAGCGCCGGATCCTACGAGCAGTACTTC
>TRBJ1-2|-|13|TRBV11-3|-
CASSLIQGGGYTF
TGTGCCAGCAGCTTAATACAGGGTGGTGGCTACACCTTC
>TRBJ1-4|-|10|TRBV20-1|TRBD1
CSVSGQDKYF
TGCAGCGTATCCGGACAGGACAAGTATTTT
>TRBJ2-7|-|14|TRBV11-2|TRBD2
CASSTLAGAGEQYF
TGTGCCAGCAGCACTCTAGCGGGAGCGGGCGAGCAGTACTTC
>TRBJ1-6|-|14|TRBV9|-
CASSEGEYNSPLHF
TGTGCCAGCAGCGAGGGGGAGTATAATTCACCCCTCCACTTT
>TRBJ1-2|few|15|TRBV7-9|TRBD1
CASSRTGAQDYGYTF
TGTGCCAGCAGCCGAACAGGGGCGCAGGACTATGGCTACACCTTC
>TRBJ2-2|few|16|TRBV2|TRBD1
CASSGQGVRDTGELFF
TGTGCCAGCAGTGGACAGGGGGTAAGGGACACCGGGGAGCTGTTTTTT
>TRBJ1-1|-|15|TRBV7-8|-
CASSLLLVSNTEAFF
TGTGCCAGCAGCTTATTACTGGTCTCGAACACTGAAGCTTTCTTT
>TRBJ1-2|-|15|TRBV2|-
CASRQSSARDYGYTF
TGTGCCAGCAGGCAGTCAAGTGCGAGGGACTATGGCTACACCTTC
>TRBJ1-2|-|16|TRBV12-5|TRBD1
CASGLVLTGSNYGYTF
TGTGCTAGTGGTTTGGTCCTGACAGGGTCTAACTATGGCTACACCTTC
>TRBJ2-1|once|13|TRBV19|-
CASRLSESAEQFF
TGTGCCAGTAGACTATCAGAGTCCGCTGAGCAGTTCTTC
>TRBJ1-2|-|13|TRBV7-9|-
CASTQGSNYGYTF
TGTGCCAGCACCCAAGGGAGTAACTATGGCTACACCTTC
>TRBJ1-4|-|15|TRBV27|TRBD1
CASSTTGVPNEKLFF
TGTGCCAGCAGCACGACAGGGGTCCCTAATGAAAAACTGTTTTTT
>TRBJ1-5|-|14|TRBV19|-
CASSYEGSNQPQHF
TGTGCCAGTAGTTACGAGGGAAGCAATCAGCCCCAGCATTTT
>TRBJ1-3|few|13|TRBV12-3/TRBV12-4|-
CASGSHSGNTIYF
TGTGCCAGTGGGAGTCACTCTGGAAACACCATATATTTT
>TRBJ1-4|-|14|TRBV29-1|-
CSATTGRGWEKLFF
TGCAGCGCTACAACAGGGAGGGGATGGGAAAAACTGTTTTTT
>TRBJ2-7|-|16|TRBV14|-
CASSQGVGADSYEQYF
TGTGCCAGCAGCCAAGGGGTGGGAGCGGACTCCTACGAGCAGTACTTC
>TRBJ1-2|-|14|TRBV14|-
CASSQERGNYGYTF
TGTGCCAGCAGCCAAGAGCGCGGAAACTATGGCTACACCTTC
>TRBJ2-7|-|14|TRBV4-2|-
CASSQEEGVREQYF
TGTGCCAGCAGCCAAGAGGAGGGTGTGCGCGAGCAGTACTTC
>TRBJ2-7|few|12|TRBV30|-
CAWSGTFYEQYF
TGTGCCTGGAGTGGGACTTTCTACGAGCAGTACTTC
>TRBJ2-5|-|15|TRBV30|TRBD1
CAWSVRTGIGETQYF
TGTGCCTGGAGTGTACGGACAGGGATTGGGGAGACCCAGTACTTC
>TRBJ1-2|-|14|TRBV28|TRBD1
CASSYGTGGYGYTF
TGTGCCAGCAGTTACGGGACAGGGGGCTATGGCTACACCTTC
>TRBJ2-5|-|12|TRBV7-2|-
CASRQDSETQYF
TGTGCCAGCAGACAGGACAGCGAGACCCAGTACTTC